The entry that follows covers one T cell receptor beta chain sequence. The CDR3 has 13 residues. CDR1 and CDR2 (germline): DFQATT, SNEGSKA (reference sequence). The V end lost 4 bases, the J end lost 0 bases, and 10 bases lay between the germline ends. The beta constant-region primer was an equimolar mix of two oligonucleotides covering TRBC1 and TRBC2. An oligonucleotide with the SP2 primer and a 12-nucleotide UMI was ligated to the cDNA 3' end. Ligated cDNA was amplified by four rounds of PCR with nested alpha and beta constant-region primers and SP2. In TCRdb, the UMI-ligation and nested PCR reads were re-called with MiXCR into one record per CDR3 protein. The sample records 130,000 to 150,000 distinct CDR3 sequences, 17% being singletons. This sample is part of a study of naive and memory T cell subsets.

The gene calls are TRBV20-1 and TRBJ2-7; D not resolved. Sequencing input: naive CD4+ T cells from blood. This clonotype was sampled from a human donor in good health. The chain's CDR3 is CSATSGSSYEQYF. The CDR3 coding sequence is TGCAGTGCTACTTCGGGCAGCTCCTACGAGCAGTACTTC.